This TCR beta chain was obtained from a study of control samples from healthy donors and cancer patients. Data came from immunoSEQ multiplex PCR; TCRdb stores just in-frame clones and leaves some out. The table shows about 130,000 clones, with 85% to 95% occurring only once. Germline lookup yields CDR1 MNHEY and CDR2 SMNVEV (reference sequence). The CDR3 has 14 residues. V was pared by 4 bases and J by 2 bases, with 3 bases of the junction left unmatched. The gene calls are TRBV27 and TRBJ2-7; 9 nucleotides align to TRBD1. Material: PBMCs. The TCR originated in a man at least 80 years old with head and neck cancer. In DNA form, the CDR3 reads TGTGCCAGCAGTTGGGACAGGGAAGCCTACGAGCAGTACTTC. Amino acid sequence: CASSWDREAYEQYF.